This TCR beta chain comes out of a study of PD-L1 blockade in urothelial cancer (dated by TCRdb to about 2017). Study-wide context: Therapy was started in about 2014 for all patients, and atezolizumab 1,200 mg was administered intravenously every 3 weeks. Twenty-five of 29 patients were identified as males with urothelial cancer of bladder origin, and a prior smoking history was reported by 18 of 29 patients. An ECOG performance status of 0 or 1 was recorded for the patients, and 0 to 3 prior chemotherapy regimens had been received by the patients. Blood samples were analyzed at two time points: 3 weeks after treatment start (second dose) and 6 weeks after treatment start. Blood samples yielded a median of roughly 150,000 T cells and more than 80,000 unique TCRs, with median clonality roughly 0.085. The study was an exploratory multi-omic analysis of somatic, immune and clinical correlates of response to PD-L1 blockade with atezolizumab in urothelial cancer. Pretreatment tumor samples, along with matched peripheral blood collected serially before and after atezolizumab treatment, underwent TCR sequencing. Durable clinical benefit meant progression-free survival longer than 6 months, and TCR features were also tested against progression-free and overall survival. In the same patients, whole exome sequencing and RNA sequencing of pretreatment tumors were performed in addition to TCR sequencing. Durable clinical benefit was achieved by nine patients but not by the remaining 20. Pretreatment blood TCR-seq was available for nearly 30 patients, at least one posttreatment blood collection was obtained for some 24 patients, and tumor TCR-seq was available for some 24 patients.

What the authors observed across the whole study: Greater expansion of tumor-associated TCR clones in peripheral blood 3 weeks after the start of treatment was observed in patients with durable benefit (n of about 20, p = 0.022). A pretreatment peripheral blood TCR clonality below the median was linked to improved progression-free and overall survival. Small sample size (n ≈ 29) and many exploratory analyses mean the results are intended to be hypothesis-generating.

About this clone: Which antigen it targets is not known. No per-base quality is available; no much larger clone lies one base away.

The time point label, as the study defines it: peripheral blood 6 weeks after treatment start. The cohort comprised fewer than 35 patients with locally advanced or metastatic urothelial carcinoma treated at Memorial Sloan Kettering on a trial protocol. Peripheral blood mononuclear cells were collected pretreatment and during treatment, at between 1 and 8 total time points per patient. The Qiagen DNeasy Blood extraction kit was used to purify genomic DNA from total PBMCs and tumor samples. PBMCs were collected pretreatment and during treatment, and were isolated and stored as previously described. V and J lose 0 bases and 8 bases, and a span of 25 bases separates them. The CDR3 runs 18 amino acids, cysteine and phenylalanine included. The entry retains the CDR3 DNA only, 54 bases that are in frame from base 1. The germline V gene gives CDR1 as LGHNA and CDR2 as YNFKEQ. Synthetic TCR analog templates were spiked into each PCR so that absolute template abundance could be estimated from read counts. The immunoSEQ assay used bias-controlled V and J gene primers to amplify TCRbeta CDR3 regions from genomic DNA. Sequencing of rearranged TCRbeta segments was performed at approximately 20X coverage. The authors processed their data as follows. Sequencing errors were corrected by clustering and CDR3s were annotated against IMGT to assign V, D and J genes. Downstream analyses used only productive TCRbeta rearrangements, leaving out any out-of-frame or stop-codon sequences. Clonality was computed as one minus Shannon entropy normalized by the log of the number of unique productive sequences. Fisher's exact test with Benjamini-Hochberg correction, using a cutoff of adjusted p below 0.01, was how clones that differed between time points or between blood and tumor were identified. Drawn from immuneACCESS, this table holds only the in-frame rearrangements with V and J called that TCRdb kept. Clones are partly lost; checked studies trace under half to an unresolved V gene and leave the rest unexplained. For V, J and clone size, that table is used; D and trimming come from the DNA. The sample data list tens of thousands of clones, and 75% to 95% of these were observed just once. Less than 8% of the sample belongs to the ten largest clones.

The clonotype originates from a man between 65 and 85 years old with urothelial cancer. The sample in question was PBMCs, obtained around atezolizumab (anti-PD-L1) treatment. This chain is built from TRBV4-2 and TRBJ1-2; no D gene can be assigned with confidence. The DNA is as follows: TGTGCCAGCAGCCAAGATTGGCGTCCGCAATTGTCGGCGGGGGGCTACACCTTC. It translates to CASSQDWRPQLSAGGYTF.